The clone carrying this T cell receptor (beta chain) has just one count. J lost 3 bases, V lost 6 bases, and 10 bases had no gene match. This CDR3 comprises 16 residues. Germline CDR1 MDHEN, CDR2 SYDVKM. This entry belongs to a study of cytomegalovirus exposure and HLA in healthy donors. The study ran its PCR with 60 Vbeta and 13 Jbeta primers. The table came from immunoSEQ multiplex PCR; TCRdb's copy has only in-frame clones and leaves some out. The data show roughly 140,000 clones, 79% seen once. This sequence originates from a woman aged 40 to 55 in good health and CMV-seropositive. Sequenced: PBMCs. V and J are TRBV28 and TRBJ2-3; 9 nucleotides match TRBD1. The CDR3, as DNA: TGTGCCAGCAGCTATAACAACAGGGGGCGAACAGATACGCAGTATTTT. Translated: CASSYNNRGRTDTQYF.